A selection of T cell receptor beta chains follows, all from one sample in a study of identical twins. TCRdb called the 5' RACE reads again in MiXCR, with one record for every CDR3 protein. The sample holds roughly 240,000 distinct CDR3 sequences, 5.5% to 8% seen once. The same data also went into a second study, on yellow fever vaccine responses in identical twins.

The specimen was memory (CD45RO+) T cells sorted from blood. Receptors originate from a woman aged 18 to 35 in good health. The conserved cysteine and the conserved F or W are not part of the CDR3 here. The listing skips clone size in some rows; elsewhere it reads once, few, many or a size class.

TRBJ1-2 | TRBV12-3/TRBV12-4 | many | ASSPLGWGSGYT
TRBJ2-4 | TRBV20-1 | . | SARTGGIAKNIQY
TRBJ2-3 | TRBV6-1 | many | ASHRGDTDTQY
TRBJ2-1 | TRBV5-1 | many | ASSLEGRDYNEQF
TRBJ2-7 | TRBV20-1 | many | SAKGNTVYEQY
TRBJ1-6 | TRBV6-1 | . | ASSAQGYNSPLH
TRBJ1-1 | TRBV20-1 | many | SAIYQVGTEAF
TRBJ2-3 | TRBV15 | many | ATSRGPGTDTQY
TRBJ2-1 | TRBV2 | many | ASSPSGGSYNEQF
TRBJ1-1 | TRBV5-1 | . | ASSLGWKGNTEAF
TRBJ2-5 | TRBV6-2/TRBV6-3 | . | ASSRQPDGETQY
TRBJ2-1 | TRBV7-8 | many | ASSLVDRPRTGSSYNEQF
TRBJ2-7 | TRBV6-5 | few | ASRNGDEQY
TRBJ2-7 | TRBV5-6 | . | ASSYTDYEQY
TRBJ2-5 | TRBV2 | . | ASSELQGWQETQY
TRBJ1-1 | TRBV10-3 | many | AISDLRGLIAF
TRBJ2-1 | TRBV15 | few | ATSRVLVNEQF
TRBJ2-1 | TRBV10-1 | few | ASSDPSGGHNEQF
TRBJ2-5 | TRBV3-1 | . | ASSQNPGLAGGQETQY
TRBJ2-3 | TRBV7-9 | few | ASRMTSGTHTDTQY
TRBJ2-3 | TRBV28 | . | ASSRGTGLITDTQY
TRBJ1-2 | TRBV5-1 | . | ASSLGDDGYT
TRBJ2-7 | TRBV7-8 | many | ASSLASQRGSYEQY
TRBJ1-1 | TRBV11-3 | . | ASSFEGGRGTEAF
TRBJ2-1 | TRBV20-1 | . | SAIAGGARVRNEQF
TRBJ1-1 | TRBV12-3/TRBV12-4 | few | ASILDKGPLGTEAF
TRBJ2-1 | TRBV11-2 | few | ASQGQGVNEQF
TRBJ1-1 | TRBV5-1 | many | ASSLTGTMNTEAF
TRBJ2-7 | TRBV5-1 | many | ASSFTPRGARTYEQY
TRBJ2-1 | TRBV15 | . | ATSRDRRRGTSSYNEQF
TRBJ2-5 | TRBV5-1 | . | ASSQDRVQQETQY
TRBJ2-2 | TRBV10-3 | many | AIRTGLAGTANTGELF
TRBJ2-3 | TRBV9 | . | ASSTSRWATQY
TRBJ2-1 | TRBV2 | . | ASGDLRSYNEQF
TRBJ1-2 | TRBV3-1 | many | ASSQGGDRLYGYT
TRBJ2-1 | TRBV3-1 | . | ASSQGLAGVSEQF
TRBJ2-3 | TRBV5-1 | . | ASSFEAGYTDTQY
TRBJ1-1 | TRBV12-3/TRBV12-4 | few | ASSLSLGPGATMNTEAF
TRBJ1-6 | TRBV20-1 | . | SARDRDNSPLH
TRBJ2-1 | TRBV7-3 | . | ASSPLLRLSSYNEQF